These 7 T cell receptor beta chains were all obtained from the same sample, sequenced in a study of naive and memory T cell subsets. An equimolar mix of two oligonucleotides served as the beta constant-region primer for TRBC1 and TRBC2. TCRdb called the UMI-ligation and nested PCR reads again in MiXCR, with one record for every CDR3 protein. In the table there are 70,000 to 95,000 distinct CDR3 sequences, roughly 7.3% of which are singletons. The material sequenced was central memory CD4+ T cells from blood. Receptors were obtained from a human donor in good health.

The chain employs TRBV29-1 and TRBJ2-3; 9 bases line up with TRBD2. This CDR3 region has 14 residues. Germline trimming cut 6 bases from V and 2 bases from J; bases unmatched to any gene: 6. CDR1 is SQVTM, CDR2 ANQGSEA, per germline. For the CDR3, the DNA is TGCAGCGTGTTGACTAGCGGAGTCACAGATACGCAGTATTTT. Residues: CSVLTSGVTDTQYF.

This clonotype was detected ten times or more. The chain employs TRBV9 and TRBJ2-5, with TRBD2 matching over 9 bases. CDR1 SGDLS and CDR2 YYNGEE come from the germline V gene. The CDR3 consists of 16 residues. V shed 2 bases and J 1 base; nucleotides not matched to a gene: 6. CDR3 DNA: TGTGCCAGCAGCGTTCAAGCGGGAGGTCGCCAAGAGACCCAGTACTTC. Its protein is CASSVQAGGRQETQYF.

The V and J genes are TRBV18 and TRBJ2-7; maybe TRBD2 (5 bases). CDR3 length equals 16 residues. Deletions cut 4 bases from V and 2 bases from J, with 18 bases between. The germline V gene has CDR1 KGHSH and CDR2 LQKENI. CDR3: CASSQGRTREAYEQYF. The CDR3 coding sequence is TGTGCCAGCTCACAGGGTCGAACTAGAGAAGCCTACGAGCAGTACTTC.

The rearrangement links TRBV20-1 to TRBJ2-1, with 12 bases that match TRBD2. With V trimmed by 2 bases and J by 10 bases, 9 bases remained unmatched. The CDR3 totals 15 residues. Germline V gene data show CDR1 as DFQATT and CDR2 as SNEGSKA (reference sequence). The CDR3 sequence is CSARLLAGGVREQFF. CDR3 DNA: TGCAGTGCTAGACTACTAGCGGGGGGCGTCAGGGAGCAGTTCTTC.

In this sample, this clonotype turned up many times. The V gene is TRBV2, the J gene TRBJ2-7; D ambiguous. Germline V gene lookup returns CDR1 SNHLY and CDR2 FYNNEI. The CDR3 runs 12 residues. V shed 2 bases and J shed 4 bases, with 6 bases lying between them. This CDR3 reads CASSELQYEQYF. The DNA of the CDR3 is TGTGCCAGCAGTGAACTCCAGTACGAGCAGTACTTC.

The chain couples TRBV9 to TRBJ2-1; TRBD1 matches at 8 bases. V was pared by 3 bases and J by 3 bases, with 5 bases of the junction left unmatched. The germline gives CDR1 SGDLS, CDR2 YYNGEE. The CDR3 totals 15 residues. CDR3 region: CASSDDRGGYNEQFF. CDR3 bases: TGTGCCAGCAGCGACGACAGGGGAGGCTACAATGAGCAGTTCTTC.

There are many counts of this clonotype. CDR3 sequence reads: CASSLVWGNTEAFF. In DNA, the CDR3 is TGTGCCAGCAGCTTAGTCTGGGGGAACACTGAAGCTTTCTTT. V is TRBV11-1 and J is TRBJ1-1; no clear D. The CDR3 length is 14 residues. Trimming removed 1 base from V and 1 base from J, with 7 bases in between. CDR1 SGHAT and CDR2 FQDESV come from the germline V gene (reference sequence).